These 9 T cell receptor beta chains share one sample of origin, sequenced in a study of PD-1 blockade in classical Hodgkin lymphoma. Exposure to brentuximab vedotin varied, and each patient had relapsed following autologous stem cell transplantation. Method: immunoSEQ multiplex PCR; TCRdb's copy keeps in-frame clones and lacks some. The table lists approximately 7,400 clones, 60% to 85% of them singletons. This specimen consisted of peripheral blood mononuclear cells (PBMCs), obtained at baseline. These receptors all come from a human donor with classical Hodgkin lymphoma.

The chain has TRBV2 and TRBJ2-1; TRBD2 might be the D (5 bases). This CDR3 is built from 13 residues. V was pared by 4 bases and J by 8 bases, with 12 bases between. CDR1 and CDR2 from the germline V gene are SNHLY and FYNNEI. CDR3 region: CASSVLWGDEQFF. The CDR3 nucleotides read TGTGCCAGCAGTGTTCTGTGGGGAGATGAGCAGTTCTTC.

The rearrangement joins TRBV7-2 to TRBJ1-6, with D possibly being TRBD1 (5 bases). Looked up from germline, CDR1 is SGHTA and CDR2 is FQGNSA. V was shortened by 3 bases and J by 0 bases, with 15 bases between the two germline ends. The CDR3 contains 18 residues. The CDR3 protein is CASSLRAGARSYNSPLHF. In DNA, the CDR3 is TGTGCCAGCAGCTTGCGTGCTGGGGCGCGCTCCTATAATTCACCCCTCCACTTT.

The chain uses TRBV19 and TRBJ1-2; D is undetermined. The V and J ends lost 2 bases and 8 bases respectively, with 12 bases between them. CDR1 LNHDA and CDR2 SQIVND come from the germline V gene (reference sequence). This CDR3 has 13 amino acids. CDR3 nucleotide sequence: TGTGCCAGTAGTATACCCCCAGGCGGAGGCTACACCTTC. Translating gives CASSIPPGGGYTF.

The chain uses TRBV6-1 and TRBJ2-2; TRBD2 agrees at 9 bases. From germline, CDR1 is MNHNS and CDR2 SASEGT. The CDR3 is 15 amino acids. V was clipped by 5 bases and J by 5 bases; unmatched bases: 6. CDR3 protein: CASSKTSGGTGELFF. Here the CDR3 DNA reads TGTGCCAGCAGTAAGACTAGCGGAGGTACCGGGGAGCTGTTTTTT.

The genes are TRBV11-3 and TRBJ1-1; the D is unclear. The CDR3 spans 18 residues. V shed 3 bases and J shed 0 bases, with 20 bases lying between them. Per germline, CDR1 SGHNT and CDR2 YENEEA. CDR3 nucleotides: TGTGCCAGCAGCTTTAGAGTGCGGAGTGGTCAGATGAACACTGAAGCTTTCTTT. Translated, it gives CASSFRVRSGQMNTEAFF.

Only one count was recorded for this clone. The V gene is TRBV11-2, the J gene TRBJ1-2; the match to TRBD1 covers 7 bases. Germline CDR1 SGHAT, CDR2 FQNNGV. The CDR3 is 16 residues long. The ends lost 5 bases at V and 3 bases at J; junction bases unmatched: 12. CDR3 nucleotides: TGTGCCAGCAGCCAAGGACAGGTTTCAGGGGACTATGGCTACACCTTC. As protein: CASSQGQVSGDYGYTF.

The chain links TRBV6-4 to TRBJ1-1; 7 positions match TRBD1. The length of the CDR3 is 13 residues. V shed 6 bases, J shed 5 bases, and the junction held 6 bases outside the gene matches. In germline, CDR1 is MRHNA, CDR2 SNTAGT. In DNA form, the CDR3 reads TGTGCCAGCAGACAGGGGATCGGGACTGAAGCTTTCTTT. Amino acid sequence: CASRQGIGTEAFF.

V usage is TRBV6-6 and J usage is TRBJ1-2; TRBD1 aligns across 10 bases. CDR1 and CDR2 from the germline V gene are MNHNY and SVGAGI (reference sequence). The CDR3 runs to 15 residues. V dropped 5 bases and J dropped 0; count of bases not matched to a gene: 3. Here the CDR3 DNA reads TGTGCCAGCAGTGGGACAGGGGACGCTAACTATGGCTACACCTTC. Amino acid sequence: CASSGTGDANYGYTF.

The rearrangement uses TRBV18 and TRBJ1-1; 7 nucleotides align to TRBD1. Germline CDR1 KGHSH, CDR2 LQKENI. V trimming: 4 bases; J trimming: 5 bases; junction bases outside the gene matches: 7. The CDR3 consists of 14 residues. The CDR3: CASSRQGGSTEAFF. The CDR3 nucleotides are TGTGCCAGCTCACGACAAGGGGGCTCTACTGAAGCTTTCTTT.